These 22 T cell receptor beta chains originate from one sample sequenced in a study of CD8+CD57+ T cells in acquired aplastic anemia. Both TCR beta VDJ combination and CDR3 sequence profiling were carried out. Genomic DNA was the template for this profiling. TCRdb passed the reads through MiXCR, listing each CDR3 protein once. Of approximately 98,000 distinct CDR3 sequences listed, 40% to 65% are singletons. The source material was sorted CD4+, CD8+, or CD8+CD57+ T cells (not recorded which) from PBMCs. Source of these receptors: a human donor in good health, serving as a control.

The chain recombines TRBV19 with TRBJ2-7; D is perhaps TRBD1 (5 bases). Per germline, CDR1 LNHDA and CDR2 SQIVND (reference sequence). The V gene lost 8 bases and the J gene lost 2 bases, with 13 bases spanning the gap. This CDR3 spans 13 amino acids. CDR3 residues: CASSLDSTYEQYF. DNA for the CDR3: TGTGCCAGTTCCCTCGACAGTACCTACGAGCAGTACTTC.

This clonotype was counted ten times or more. This chain's CDR3 is CASSQELGELRVFGYTF. The CDR3 coding sequence is TGTGCCAGCAGCCAAGAACTGGGAGAGCTAAGGGTGTTTGGCTACACCTTC. This chain joins TRBV3-1 and TRBJ1-2, with D unclear. The CDR3 runs 17 residues. CDR1 is LGHDT, CDR2 YNNKEL, per germline (reference sequence). The V gene lost 0 bases and the J gene lost 7 bases, with 21 bases spanning the gap.

This clonotype was detected a few times. The V call is TRBV7-2, the J call TRBJ2-7; D remains unclear. The CDR3 spans 13 residues. Trimming took off 5 bases at V and 3 bases at J, with 11 bases between the two ends. Germline V gene data show CDR1 as SGHTA and CDR2 as FQGNSA. The DNA of the CDR3 is TGTGCCAGCAGCCCAGTGGGCAGCTACGAGCAGTACTTC. It translates to CASSPVGSYEQYF.

Comments on this clonotype: With a much larger clone just one base away, this may be a read error. The V and J genes are TRBV12-3 or TRBV12-4 and TRBJ1-1, with D unresolved. The CDR3 extends over 16 amino acids. The CDR3 reads CASSYLKQRMNTEASF. DNA for the CDR3: TGTGCCAGCAGTTACTTAAAACAGAGGATGAACACTGAAGCTTCCTTT.

The V and J genes are TRBV19 and TRBJ1-2; D gene uncertain. CDR3 length equals 15 residues. V was clipped by 4 bases and J by 4 bases, with 16 bases between them. Germline V gene data show CDR1 as LNHDA and CDR2 as SQIVND (reference sequence). CDR3 sequence: CASSTAPGRRYGYTF. Written as DNA, the CDR3 is TGTGCCAGTAGTACTGCCCCGGGTAGGCGCTATGGCTACACCTTC.

V and J are TRBV7-8 and TRBJ2-3, with 15 bases that match TRBD2. V trimming: 1 base; J trimming: 1 base; junction bases outside the gene matches: 0. The CDR3 runs 17 residues. The germline CDR1 and CDR2 sequences are SGHVS and FQNEAQ. The CDR3 reads CASSLGTSGGGTDTQYF. DNA for the CDR3: TGTGCCAGCAGCTTAGGGACTAGCGGGGGGGGCACAGATACGCAGTATTTT.

On this clonotype itself: A much larger clone lies one base from this, so it may be a read error. The chain employs TRBV11-2 and TRBJ2-3, with 7 nucleotides matching TRBD1. CDR1 is SGHAT and CDR2 is FQNNGV in the germline V gene. Trimming took 5 bases from V and 4 from J; bases not matched to a gene: 9. The CDR3 spans 15 residues. CDR3 residues: CASSGRGRGSDTQYF. CDR3 coding DNA: TGTGCCAGCAGCGGCCGGGGCAGGGGGTCAGATACGCAGTATTTT. Full variable domain (outside the CDR3, taken from reference TRBV11-2 and TRBJ2-3): EAGVAQSPRYKIIEKRQSVAFWCNPISGHATLYWYQQILGQGPKLLIQFQNNGVVDDSQLPKDRFSAERLKGVDSTLKIQPAKLEDSAVYLCASSGRGRGSDTQYFGPGTRLTVL.

In its sample, this clonotype was seen many times. The chain uses TRBV9 and TRBJ2-7; perhaps TRBD1 as D (5 bases). V was shortened by 4 bases and J by 2 bases, with 19 bases between the two germline ends. The CDR3 is 16 amino acids. In germline, CDR1 is SGDLS, CDR2 YYNGEE. The CDR3 nucleotides read TGTGCCAGCAGCCCCCAGACGGGCAGGGCCCCCTACGAGCAGTACTTC. Translated, it gives CASSPQTGRAPYEQYF.

Regarding this clonotype: A read error may produce the germline difference seen at one junction end. This chain uses TRBV6-2 or TRBV6-3 with TRBJ2-2; weak D call: TRBD2 (5 bases). CDR1 and CDR2 from the germline V gene are MNHEY and SVGEGT. The length of the CDR3 is 14 residues. CDR3 nucleotides: TGTGCCAGCAGTTACGAGGATTACACCGGGGAGCCGTTTTTT. This gives the protein CASSYEDYTGEPFF.

This clonotype was detected only once. V and J are TRBV2 and TRBJ2-1; 9 bases align to TRBD2. This CDR3 is built from 15 residues. V shed 4 bases, J shed 1 base, and the junction held 2 bases outside the gene matches. The germline V gene encodes CDR1 SNHLY and CDR2 FYNNEI. CDR3 DNA: TGTGCCAGCAGTGTTAGCGGGGGATCCTACAATGAGCAGTTCTTC. It translates to CASSVSGGSYNEQFF.

The rearrangement joins TRBV5-4 to TRBJ2-3, with D unclear. This CDR3 is built from 15 residues. Germline CDR1 is SGHNT and CDR2 is YYREEE (reference sequence). Trimming stripped 4 bases from V and 2 bases from J, with 14 bases between. DNA of the CDR3: TGTGCCAGCAGCGAAAAAGGAACAAACACAGATACGCAGTATTTT. Translated: CASSEKGTNTDTQYF.

The chain has TRBV5-6 and TRBJ2-3; D is uncertain. Germline V gene sequence: CDR1 SGHDT, CDR2 YYEEEE. The CDR3 runs 12 residues. Trimming stripped 3 bases from V and 6 bases from J, with 8 bases between. The CDR3 nucleotides are TGTGCCAGCAGCTCCAACACGGATACGCAGTATTTT. Protein sequence: CASSSNTDTQYF.

This clonotype was detected many times. The chain recombines TRBV12-3 or TRBV12-4 with TRBJ2-7; D is uncertain. The CDR3 totals 11 residues. The germline V and J ends were trimmed by 9 bases and 4 bases, with 10 bases remaining between them. DNA for the CDR3: TGTGCCAGTTCCCAGGTTTACGAGCAGTACTTC. Protein: CASSQVYEQYF.

In its sample, this clonotype was seen a few times. The chain joins TRBV19 to TRBJ2-1; D possibly uses TRBD1 or TRBD2 (6 bases each). The V gene lost 4 bases and the J gene lost 2 bases, with 9 bases spanning the gap. CDR3 length: 14 amino acids. Germline CDR1 LNHDA, CDR2 SQIVND (reference sequence). CDR3 in amino acids: CASSKGGTYNEQFF. DNA for the CDR3: TGTGCCAGTAGTAAGGGGGGAACCTACAATGAGCAGTTCTTC.

The genes are TRBV20-1 and TRBJ1-6, with 7 bases identical to TRBD1. With 3 bases clipped from V and 8 bases from J, the junction kept 7 bases outside the gene matches. The germline gives CDR1 DFQATT, CDR2 SNEGSKA (reference sequence). The CDR3 length is 14 residues. The CDR3 region has the DNA TGCAGTGCTAGGTTAGGGACAGAATATTCACCCCTCCACTTT. Translation gives CSARLGTEYSPLHF.

In this sample, this clonotype turned up many times. The genes are TRBV19 and TRBJ2-7, with 12 bases lining up with TRBD1. Germline CDR1 is LNHDA and CDR2 is SQIVND (reference sequence). The junction had 7 bases not matched to a gene; V was cut back by 2 bases and J by 5 bases. The CDR3 has 16 residues. The CDR3 DNA is TGTGCCAGTAGTATATGGGGACAGGGGGCTTTCCACGAGCAGTACTTC. Translated: CASSIWGQGAFHEQYF.

There are many counts of this clonotype. V gene TRBV7-9 combines with J gene TRBJ1-1; the D is unclear. This CDR3 contains 13 residues. CDR1 is SEHNR and CDR2 is FQNEAQ in the germline V gene (reference sequence). With 7 bases removed from V and 1 base from J, the gap between germline ends came to 10 bases. CDR3 bases: TGTGCCAGCACCAAGGAAGAGAACACTGAAGCTTTCTTT. It translates to CASTKEENTEAFF. Drawing the rest from reference TRBV7-9 and TRBJ1-1, the complete variable domain is DTGVSQNPRHKITKRGQNVTFRCDPISEHNRLYWYRQTLGQGPEFLTYFQNEAQLEKSRLLSDRFSAERPKGSFSTLEIQRTEQGDSAMYLCASTKEENTEAFFGQGTRLTVV.

V gene TRBV10-3 combines with J gene TRBJ2-5, with 7 bases aligning to TRBD2. The junction had 0 bases not matched to a gene; V was cut back by 6 bases and J by 5 bases. The CDR3 has 11 amino acids. Germline lookup yields CDR1 ENHRY and CDR2 SYGVKD. The CDR3 region has the DNA TGTGCCATCAGGGGAGGGGAGACCCAGTACTTC. This encodes CAIRGGETQYF.

This clonotype was counted at least ten times. The V gene is TRBV9, the J gene TRBJ2-2, with TRBD2 matching over 8 bases. V lost 0 bases and J lost 7; bases outside the gene matches: 11. The CDR3 extends over 17 amino acids. Germline V gives CDR1 SGDLS, CDR2 YYNGEE. This CDR3 is CASSVVAGRGADGELFF. The CDR3 nucleotides read TGTGCCAGCAGCGTAGTCGCTGGGCGGGGGGCTGACGGGGAGCTGTTTTTT.

This clonotype was seen at least ten times. V gene TRBV3-1 combines with J gene TRBJ2-5; 9 bases are shared with TRBD2. The CDR3 runs 15 residues. Germline CDR1 and CDR2: LGHDT and YNNKEL (reference sequence). J gave up 2 bases and V 1 base, and 2 bases lay outside the gene matches. CDR3 DNA sequence: TGTGCCAGCAGCCAAGCGACTAGCGGACAAGAGACCCAGTACTTC. Protein product: CASSQATSGQETQYF.

This clonotype has a count of ten or more. V is TRBV7-2 and J is TRBJ1-3; D unclear. The CDR3 contains 15 residues. CDR1 is SGHTA, CDR2 FQGNSA, per germline. With 2 bases removed from V and 0 bases from J, the gap between germline ends came to 8 bases. The CDR3 protein is CASSLRQSSGNTIYF. CDR3 DNA: TGTGCCAGCAGCTTAAGGCAAAGCTCTGGAAACACCATATATTTT.

CDR3 sequence: CASSRLGDTQYF. CDR3 bases: TGTGCCAGCAGCCGGCTGGGGGATACGCAGTATTTT. V is TRBV10-3 and J is TRBJ2-3; D is unclear. Per germline, CDR1 ENHRY and CDR2 SYGVKD. Trimming cost V 10 bases and J 6 bases, with 14 bases left between them. This CDR3 spans 12 amino acids.